Listed here is a single T cell receptor (beta chain). Its target is unknown. Sequencing was performed with immunoSEQ multiplex PCR; in TCRdb, only in-frame clones are kept and a portion is missing. This table has about 100,000 clones, over 70% appearing once. No infections or other immune events were documented during collection. This sample is part of a study of identifying expanded T cells in peripheral blood. Overall study results and limits: Clone count variance between approximately 2-week samples rose with total template count.

In germline, CDR1 is SGHTA, CDR2 FQGNSA. V lost 1 base and J 1 base, leaving 11 bases between the germline ends. This CDR3 spans 16 amino acids. The chain employs TRBV7-2 and TRBJ2-1, with D possibly matching TRBD1 (6 bases). This receptor was taken from a person aged 18 to 70 in good health. Sequencing was carried out using blood. The CDR3: CASSLEMGASYNEQFF. CDR3 sequence (DNA): TGTGCCAGCAGCTTAGAGATGGGGGCATCCTACAATGAGCAGTTCTTC.